Sequencing of this T cell receptor (beta chain) was carried out in a study of response to subunit inactivated influenza vaccine. Whole-study results and caveats: New T cells are recruited in small numbers by each seasonal influenza vaccination, according to the authors' suggestion.

Germline loops: CDR1 SGHAT, CDR2 FQNNGV. This CDR3 spans 18 amino acids. V gave up 4 bases and J gave up 1 base; unmatched junction bases: 10. TCRdb passed the RT-PCR reads through MiXCR, listing each CDR3 protein once. Altogether 500,000 to 600,000 distinct CDR3 sequences are present, roughly 15% being singletons, with the ten largest covering approximately 10%. This clonotype has more than one count but fewer than ten. Its antigen remains unidentified. This sequence originates from a man between 45 and 60 years old who received an inactivated influenza vaccine. The source material was PBMCs from blood, sampled 11 to 12 days after vaccination. The chain links TRBV11-2 to TRBJ2-6, with 7 nucleotides matching TRBD1. CDR3: CASSYRPGQQSGANVLTF. Here the CDR3 DNA reads TGTGCCAGCAGCTATAGGCCGGGACAGCAATCTGGGGCCAACGTCCTGACTTTC. The whole variable domain, filled in from reference TRBV11-2 and TRBJ2-6, reads EAGVAQSPRYKIIEKRQSVAFWCNPISGHATLYWYQQILGQGPKLLIQFQNNGVVDDSQLPKDRFSAERLKGVDSTLKIQPAKLEDSAVYLCASSYRPGQQSGANVLTFGAGSRLTVL.